This passage covers 2 T cell receptor beta chains from one sample sequenced in a study of CD8+CD57+ T cells in acquired aplastic anemia. Flow cytometry had shown expanded CD8+CD57+ cells in the patients chosen for sequencing. Genomic DNA constituted the template upon which TCR beta VDJ and CDR3 profiling was performed. One entry per CDR3 protein, called by TCRdb with MiXCR from the reads. Among 95,000 to 150,000 distinct CDR3 sequences listed, 45% to 60% were seen once. The sample taken for sequencing was sorted CD4+, CD8+, or CD8+CD57+ T cells (not recorded which) from PBMCs. These receptors were obtained from a human donor with aplastic anemia.

The V and J genes are TRBV20-1 and TRBJ2-5; D gene uncertain. Germline lookup yields CDR1 DFQATT and CDR2 SNEGSKA (reference sequence). V was pared by 2 bases and J by 3 bases, with 13 bases between. CDR3 length: 14 amino acids. The CDR3 here is CSARYRLDKETQYF. The DNA for the CDR3 is TGCAGTGCTAGATATCGCCTGGATAAAGAGACCCAGTACTTC.

In its sample, this clonotype was seen a few times. This rearrangement joins TRBV19 to TRBJ1-1; D uncertain. CDR3 length: 13 amino acids. Germline loops: CDR1 LNHDA, CDR2 SQIVND (reference sequence). V was pared by 4 bases and J by 7 bases, with 13 bases between. The CDR3, as DNA: TGTGCCAGTAGTACTGACCCGGTAAGTGAAGCTTTCTTT. Amino acid sequence: CASSTDPVSEAFF.